These 21 T cell receptor beta chains were all obtained from the same sample, sequenced in a study of vaccination and CD4 T cells after COVID-19. The antigens of these receptors remain unknown. CD4+ T cells that had been cultured provided DNA sequenced with the Oncomine TCR Beta short-read assay. MiXCR, run by TCRdb on the PCR reads, gives a single entry per CDR3 protein. The sample consists of about 10,000 distinct CDR3 sequences, 55% to 75% of them appearing once. Treatment in this sample: approximately 9-day PBMC culture with coronavirus spike peptide pools or control peptides (ViraFEST assay). Specimen: CD4+ T cells from blood, cultured in vitro. The origin of the receptors is a human donor who had recovered from COVID-19.

The V call is TRBV6-2 or TRBV6-3, the J call TRBJ2-1; D is unclear. With 10 bases removed from V and 8 bases from J, the gap between germline ends came to 12 bases. This CDR3 comprises 11 residues. Germline assignment: CDR1 MNHEY and CDR2 SVGEGT. The CDR3 region is CAIPPGDEQFF. The CDR3 bases are TGTGCCATCCCCCCTGGCGATGAGCAGTTCTTC.

This clonotype was counted once. The chain recombines TRBV24-1 with TRBJ2-7; 9 nucleotides agree with TRBD1. Germline values: CDR1 KGHDR, CDR2 SFDVKD. The ends lost 8 bases at V and 5 bases at J; junction bases unmatched: 9. CDR3 length: 14 amino acids. The CDR3 DNA reads as TGTGCCACCACCAAGCCGGGACAGGGAGACGAGCAGTACTTC. It specifies CATTKPGQGDEQYF.

This clonotype occurred a few times. The rearrangement uses TRBV20-1 and TRBJ1-2, with 7 bases identical to TRBD1. J gave up 4 bases and V 6 bases, and 11 bases lay outside the gene matches. Per the germline V gene, CDR1 is DFQATT and CDR2 is SNEGSKA (reference sequence). This CDR3 is 14 amino acids long. In nucleotides, the CDR3 is TGCAGTGCCCCGAGCGGGACAGTCTTCTATGGCTACACCTTC. It codes for CSAPSGTVFYGYTF.

This sequence joins TRBV14 and TRBJ1-1; D not resolved. Trimming removed 0 bases from V and 10 bases from J, with 12 bases in between. The CDR3 extends over 13 amino acids. Germline CDR1 is SGHDN and CDR2 is FVKESK. CDR3: CASSQDLESRAFF. DNA for the CDR3: TGTGCCAGCAGCCAAGATCTGGAGTCGCGAGCTTTCTTT.

The count of this clonotype is one. V is TRBV20-1 and J is TRBJ2-4, with a tentative D call TRBD2 (5 bases). CDR3 length: 13 amino acids. Germline V gene lookup returns CDR1 DFQATT and CDR2 SNEGSKA (reference sequence). V was trimmed by 6 bases and J by 1 base, leaving 10 bases between them. CDR3 nucleotide sequence: TGCAGTGCCGGGATTACGGCCAAAAACATTCAGTACTTC. Residues: CSAGITAKNIQYF.

This rearrangement joins TRBV7-9 to TRBJ2-5, with D perhaps TRBD2 (6 bases). This CDR3 has 14 residues. Trimming left V 5 bases short and J 10 bases short, with 20 bases between. The V gene's germline CDR1 is SEHNR and CDR2 FQNEAQ (reference sequence). CDR3 nucleotide sequence: TGTGCCAGCAGCCAAGGGGCGGGGCCCCAGGGCCAGTACTTC. It encodes CASSQGAGPQGQYF.

The V gene is TRBV20-1, the J gene TRBJ1-3, with D maybe TRBD1 (6 bases). V was pared by 6 bases and J by 1 base, with 16 bases between. The length of the CDR3 is 15 residues. CDR1 is DFQATT and CDR2 is SNEGSKA in the germline V gene (reference sequence). Here the CDR3 DNA reads TGCAGTGCAGGGGGTAGTAGGGCTTCTGGAAACACCATATATTTT. Translating it yields CSAGGSRASGNTIYF.

In its sample, this clonotype was seen once. The chain is built from TRBV20-1 and TRBJ1-2; TRBD1 agrees at 10 bases. The CDR3 runs to 13 residues. J gave up 5 bases and V 4 bases, and 4 bases lay outside the gene matches. CDR1 is DFQATT and CDR2 is SNEGSKA in the germline V gene (reference sequence). For the CDR3, the DNA is TGCAGTGCTACCCGGGACAGGGGTTATGGCTACACCTTC. Its protein product is CSATRDRGYGYTF.

The rearrangement uses TRBV6-5 and TRBJ2-7; D perhaps matches TRBD2 (5 bases). Germline V gene lookup returns CDR1 MNHEY and CDR2 SVGAGI. This CDR3 region has 14 residues. The V end lost 4 bases, the J end lost 0 bases, and 10 bases lay between the germline ends. The CDR3 reads CASSSDWGSYEQYF. In DNA, the CDR3 is TGTGCCAGCAGTTCGGACTGGGGCTCCTACGAGCAGTACTTC.

The J gene is TRBJ1-2, the V gene TRBV6-5; 11 nucleotides agree with TRBD1. Germline CDR1 is MNHEY and CDR2 is SVGAGI. The V segment lost 2 bases and the J segment 5 bases; nucleotides outside the gene matches: 7. This CDR3 is built from 16 residues. The CDR3 sequence is CASSYLRTGGSYGYTF. The CDR3 nucleotides are TGTGCCAGCAGTTACCTTAGGACAGGGGGCAGTTATGGCTACACCTTC.

This clonotype came up a few times. V usage is TRBV30 and J usage is TRBJ1-5; TRBD1 is a possible D gene (5 bases). Trimming shortened V by 1 base and J by 5 bases, and 9 bases separated the two germline ends. CDR1 is GTSNPN, CDR2 SVGIG, per germline (reference sequence). The CDR3 length is 13 residues. DNA of the CDR3: TGTGCCTGGAGTGGGGGCCTTGATCAGCCCCAGCATTTT. This sequence encodes CAWSGGLDQPQHF. Complete variable domain (other parts from reference TRBV30 and TRBJ1-5): SQTIHQWPATLVQPVGSPLSLECTVEGTSNPNLYWYRQAAGRGLQLLFYSVGIGQISSEVPQNLSASRPQDRQFILSSKKLLLSDSGFYLCAWSGGLDQPQHFGDGTRLSIL.

The chain recombines TRBV7-9 with TRBJ1-6; TRBD1 is a possible D gene (5 bases). Germline CDR1 and CDR2: SEHNR and FQNEAQ (reference sequence). The V end lost 7 bases, the J end lost 9 bases, and 16 bases lay between the germline ends. This CDR3 has 14 residues. The DNA of the CDR3 is TGTGCCAGCACCAAATGGGACCCCCCTTCACCCCTCCACTTT. This sequence encodes CASTKWDPPSPLHF. The variable domain in full, completed from reference TRBV7-9 and TRBJ1-6, reads DTGVSQNPRHKITKRGQNVTFRCDPISEHNRLYWYRQTLGQGPEFLTYFQNEAQLEKSRLLSDRFSAERPKGSFSTLEIQRTEQGDSAMYLCASTKWDPPSPLHFGNGTRLTVT.

V gene TRBV20-1 combines with J gene TRBJ1-2; D remains ambiguous. The CDR3 totals 13 residues. V was trimmed by 5 bases and J by 2 bases, leaving 12 bases between them. CDR1 and CDR2 (germline): DFQATT, SNEGSKA (reference sequence). The CDR3 nucleotides read TGCAGTGCTGATCCCGGGCAGAACTATGGCTACACCTTC. This gives the protein CSADPGQNYGYTF.

The rearrangement joins TRBV2 to TRBJ2-3; D is possibly TRBD2 (6 bases). Germline CDR1 and CDR2: SNHLY and FYNNEI. CDR3 length: 15 amino acids. V shed 8 bases and J shed 2 bases, with 17 bases lying between them. As DNA, the CDR3 is TGTGCCAGCTCCGGAGCGGGTAGCCTCACAGATACGCAGTATTTT. Amino acid sequence: CASSGAGSLTDTQYF.

The rearrangement uses TRBV23-1 and TRBJ1-2; a weak D match, TRBD1 (6 bases). TRBV23-1 is known as an ORF, though its function is uncertain. This CDR3 spans 14 amino acids. V was pared by 6 bases and J by 4 bases, with 15 bases between. CDR3 sequence reads: CASSLGGHVYGYTF. The CDR3 bases are TGCGCCAGCAGCCTAGGGGGGCACGTCTATGGCTACACCTTC.

The chain carries TRBV7-2 and TRBJ2-1, with D possibly being TRBD1 (5 bases). Trimming took off 1 base at V and 6 bases at J, with 13 bases between the two ends. Germline assignment: CDR1 SGHTA and CDR2 FQGNSA. CDR3 length equals 15 residues. CDR3 bases: TGTGCCAGCAGCTTAGGGGGCCTAAAGGGCAATGAGCAGTTCTTC. Its translation is CASSLGGLKGNEQFF.

This sequence joins TRBV19 and TRBJ1-2; D ambiguous. CDR1 is LNHDA, CDR2 SQIVND, per germline (reference sequence). Trimming removed 0 bases from V and 1 base from J, with 6 bases in between. The CDR3 is 14 amino acids. The CDR3 protein is CASSIDGVNYGYTF. The CDR3 DNA is TGTGCCAGTAGTATAGATGGGGTTAACTATGGCTACACCTTC.

This clonotype was picked up a small number of times. The rearrangement uses TRBV10-3 and TRBJ1-2; 7 nucleotides agree with TRBD1. The germline V gene encodes CDR1 ENHRY and CDR2 SYGVKD. There are 14 residues in the CDR3. The V segment lost 7 bases and the J segment 2 bases; nucleotides outside the gene matches: 7. The CDR3 sequence: CAIMGTDSNYGYTF. CDR3 nucleotide sequence: TGTGCCATCATGGGGACAGATTCCAACTATGGCTACACCTTC.

This clonotype has only a few counts. The chain links TRBV6-1 to TRBJ1-1; D gene unclear. V dropped 4 bases and J dropped 1 base, with 7 bases sitting between them. Germline V gene data show CDR1 as MNHNS and CDR2 as SASEGT. CDR3 length: 13 amino acids. The CDR3 region has the DNA TGTGCCAGCAGTGGTTGGGGGAACACTGAAGCTTTCTTT. Residues: CASSGWGNTEAFF.

This chain links TRBV20-1 with TRBJ1-1, with D perhaps matching TRBD1 (6 bases). Germline V gene data show CDR1 as DFQATT and CDR2 as SNEGSKA (reference sequence). V was clipped by 6 bases and J by 4 bases, with 15 bases between them. This CDR3 contains 13 residues. CDR3 sequence reads: CSAPGRGVTEAFF. CDR3 coding DNA: TGCAGTGCCCCAGGGAGGGGGGTCACTGAAGCTTTCTTT.

This clonotype was counted only a few times. This sequence joins TRBV2 and TRBJ1-5; D ambiguous. CDR1 is SNHLY and CDR2 is FYNNEI in the germline V gene. The V and J ends lost 5 bases and 4 bases respectively, with 9 bases between them. The CDR3 length is 13 residues. The CDR3 DNA reads as TGTGCCAGCAGTAATTGGGCAAATCAGCCCCAGCATTTT. This translates into CASSNWANQPQHF.